What follows is one T cell receptor (beta chain) and its context. This specimen comes from a study of blood T cell repertoires in COVID-19. Germline V lookup: CDR1 SGHVS, CDR2 FQNEAQ. The CDR3 sequence is 16 residues long. Trimming cost V 5 bases and J 3 bases; bases outside gene matches: 9. In the study's own analysis: Researchers report that nucleated cell counts were estimated from reference gene primer amplification. Profiling relied on immunoSEQ multiplex PCR, and the TCRdb table lists in-frame clones only, not all of them. D and trimming were read from the DNA, whereas the V and J calls and clone size are those reported in that table. The sample holds fewer than 150,000 clones, roughly 80% seen once.

The chain couples TRBV7-8 to TRBJ2-2, with 7 bases matching TRBD1. Sequenced: peripheral blood. This TCR came from a human donor in a cohort sampled during active COVID-19. CDR3 amino acids: CASSLTRDSYTGELFF. The CDR3 DNA follows: TGTGCCAGCAGCCTAACCCGGGACAGTTACACCGGGGAGCTGTTTTTT.